This T cell receptor (beta chain) was obtained from a study of cytomegalovirus exposure and HLA in healthy donors. Study-wide findings and caveats: CMV antigen specificity of three CMV-associated chains was confirmed in vitro. Listed as cytomegalovirus-associated were more than 150 TCR beta chains. A subsequent analysis found that TCR clusters from the first cohort also tended to co-occur in the 120 or so validation repertoires, with approximately 95% of cluster scores above 0.

From germline, CDR1 is MNHEY and CDR2 SVGAGI. V lost 6 bases and J lost 3, with 6 bases in between. The CDR3 totals 11 residues. As concerns this clone: The antigen is unknown.

TCRdb's table, derived via immunoSEQ multiplex PCR, lists solely in-frame clones and lacks some. The sample has about 88,000 clones; 84% are singletons. Material for sequencing was PBMCs. The receptor comes from a young woman in good health and CMV-seropositive. The V call is TRBV6-5, the J call TRBJ2-7; no firm D call. The chain's CDR3 is CASRLHYEQYF. CDR3 sequence (DNA): TGTGCCAGCAGACTACACTACGAGCAGTACTTC.